The clone carrying this T cell receptor beta chain occurred a few times. Its matching antigen is unknown. CDR1 is SGHVS and CDR2 is FNYEAQ in the germline V gene. The CDR3 spans 18 residues. Germline trimming cut 3 bases from V and 0 bases from J; bases unmatched to any gene: 9. The data were obtained in a study of identical twins. Study-level results: It was cross-sectional statistical analysis, not following the same donors, that the conclusions relied on. Where out-of-frame alpha sequences were twin-shared, they showed excess low generation probability. Excess sharing by twins proved weaker in beta out-of-frame sequences.

TCRdb fed the 5' RACE reads into MiXCR, producing one record per CDR3 protein. The repertoire consists of about 250,000 distinct CDR3 sequences, with about 7.5% occurring once and the leading ten covering 5% to 6%. This sample was also put to use in a study of yellow fever vaccine responses in identical twins.

The receptor comes from a woman aged 18-29 years in good health. Sequencing was carried out using CD8+ T cells sorted from blood. The rearrangement uses TRBV7-6 and TRBJ2-1; 9 bases fit TRBD2. Written as DNA, the CDR3 is TGTGCCAGCAGCTTTGGCTCTAGCGGGACCAGCTCCTACAATGAGCAGTTCTTC. It is translated as CASSFGSSGTSSYNEQFF.